This is a list of T cell receptor beta chains from one sample in a study of blood T cell repertoires in COVID-19. Sequencing used immunoSEQ multiplex PCR; TCRdb keeps in-frame clones, though not all of them. The sample holds around 260,000 clones, approximately 91% seen once. Sequenced material: peripheral blood. Receptors were obtained from a person in their late teens or twenties with COVID-19, enrolled during active disease. Each CDR3 is given with its conserved first and last residue. The D gene is left open where the match is weak. Only some rows state a clone size, as once, few, many or a class for expanded clones.

clone size: once; CDR3 length: 14; D gene: -; V gene: TRBV11-2; CDR3 protein: CASSLVGGHDGYTF
clone size: -; CDR3 length: 16; D gene: TRBD2; V gene: TRBV18; CDR3 protein: CASSLSPGLGKDTQYF
clone size: -; CDR3 length: 14; D gene: -; V gene: TRBV6-5; CDR3 protein: CASSLLQGNTEAFF
clone size: -; CDR3 length: 13; D gene: -; V gene: TRBV6-5; CDR3 protein: CASSLGWGGGYTF
clone size: -; CDR3 length: 14; D gene: TRBD1; V gene: TRBV10-3; CDR3 protein: CAISATGGPETQYF
clone size: -; CDR3 length: 12; D gene: TRBD1; V gene: TRBV14; CDR3 protein: CASSPRQGVAFF
clone size: -; CDR3 length: 13; D gene: -; V gene: TRBV30; CDR3 protein: CASSRPTNEKLFF
clone size: -; CDR3 length: 15; D gene: TRBD2; V gene: TRBV11-1; CDR3 protein: CASSILAGGANEQFF
clone size: -; CDR3 length: 14; D gene: TRBD1; V gene: TRBV19; CDR3 protein: CASSSGTVNEKLFF
clone size: -; CDR3 length: 13; D gene: -; V gene: TRBV18; CDR3 protein: CASSPSGNYGYTF
clone size: -; CDR3 length: 17; D gene: TRBD2; V gene: TRBV7-9; CDR3 protein: CASSLERGSFETDTQYF
clone size: -; CDR3 length: 14; D gene: TRBD1; V gene: TRBV5-1; CDR3 protein: CASRGQGLNTEAFF
clone size: -; CDR3 length: 15; D gene: TRBD1; V gene: TRBV23-1; CDR3 protein: CASSQSTGATDTQYF
clone size: -; CDR3 length: 16; D gene: TRBD1; V gene: TRBV2; CDR3 protein: CASSRQGLGTKETQYF
clone size: -; CDR3 length: 14; D gene: TRBD1; V gene: TRBV19; CDR3 protein: CASSSGTGGMGQHF
clone size: -; CDR3 length: 11; D gene: -; V gene: TRBV29-1; CDR3 protein: CSVVRGTEAFF
clone size: -; CDR3 length: 15; D gene: TRBD1; V gene: TRBV7-2; CDR3 protein: CASSLEGQIYNEQFF
clone size: -; CDR3 length: 14; D gene: -; V gene: TRBV6-1; CDR3 protein: CASSDPRQDYGYTF
clone size: few; CDR3 length: 13; D gene: -; V gene: TRBV7-7; CDR3 protein: CASSLDRNQPQHF
clone size: few; CDR3 length: 15; D gene: -; V gene: TRBV5-1; CDR3 protein: CASSLVGGFTDTQYF
clone size: -; CDR3 length: 15; D gene: TRBD2; V gene: TRBV7-9; CDR3 protein: CASSTGLAGQETQYF
clone size: once; CDR3 length: 16; D gene: -; V gene: TRBV5-1; CDR3 protein: CASSLLTGTNTGELFF
clone size: -; CDR3 length: 16; D gene: -; V gene: TRBV2; CDR3 protein: CASSERSGVSNQPQHF
clone size: -; CDR3 length: 12; D gene: -; V gene: TRBV7-2; CDR3 protein: CASSGGSYGYTF
clone size: -; CDR3 length: 13; D gene: -; V gene: TRBV7-2; CDR3 protein: CASEGSDSYEQYF
clone size: -; CDR3 length: 16; D gene: TRBD1; V gene: TRBV29-1; CDR3 protein: CSVEGEDRGRSGKLFF
clone size: -; CDR3 length: 16; D gene: -; V gene: TRBV7-9; CDR3 protein: CASSPFGEDGADGYTF
clone size: -; CDR3 length: 12; D gene: -; V gene: TRBV5-1; CDR3 protein: CASRTENYGYTF
clone size: few; CDR3 length: 16; D gene: TRBD1; V gene: TRBV19; CDR3 protein: CASSIGRDSGRQPQHF
clone size: -; CDR3 length: 15; D gene: -; V gene: TRBV5-4; CDR3 protein: CASRGDRNSGNTIYF
clone size: -; CDR3 length: 17; D gene: -; V gene: TRBV7-9; CDR3 protein: CASSIPKGRGDTGELFF
clone size: -; CDR3 length: 14; D gene: -; V gene: TRBV10-3; CDR3 protein: CAISVSGTVYEQYF
clone size: -; CDR3 length: 14; D gene: TRBD1; V gene: TRBV6-2/TRBV6-3; CDR3 protein: CASSNDRGYQPQHF
clone size: -; CDR3 length: 17; D gene: -; V gene: TRBV21-1; CDR3 protein: CASSEKLIQGFLPEAFF
clone size: once; CDR3 length: 14; D gene: TRBD1; V gene: TRBV29-1; CDR3 protein: CSVASGQGIYGYTF
clone size: -; CDR3 length: 15; D gene: TRBD1; V gene: TRBV5-1; CDR3 protein: CASSFLQGAQNTIYF
clone size: -; CDR3 length: 16; D gene: TRBD2; V gene: TRBV7-8; CDR3 protein: CASSLLAGHRTDTQYF
clone size: -; CDR3 length: 13; D gene: -; V gene: TRBV12-5; CDR3 protein: CASGLVTGYEQYF
clone size: -; CDR3 length: 16; D gene: -; V gene: TRBV28; CDR3 protein: CASSTEDPTLGTEAFF
clone size: -; CDR3 length: 16; D gene: TRBD1; V gene: TRBV6-2/TRBV6-3; CDR3 protein: CASSHNRDRGNQPQHF
clone size: -; CDR3 length: 14; D gene: -; V gene: TRBV7-2; CDR3 protein: CASSLPSPGDEQFF
clone size: once; CDR3 length: 13; D gene: TRBD1; V gene: TRBV19; CDR3 protein: CASTTGGFGEAFF
clone size: once; CDR3 length: 16; D gene: TRBD2; V gene: TRBV11-2; CDR3 protein: CASSIGLAGVGGELFF
clone size: -; CDR3 length: 15; D gene: TRBD1; V gene: TRBV5-8; CDR3 protein: CASSKTGGVRQPQHF
clone size: -; CDR3 length: 14; D gene: TRBD1; V gene: TRBV7-3; CDR3 protein: CASSRDRVGSPLHF
clone size: -; CDR3 length: 15; D gene: TRBD2; V gene: TRBV3-1/TRBV3-2; CDR3 protein: CASSQEASGRGEQFF